This entry features one T cell receptor (beta chain) sequence. No antigen is known for it. No qualities accompany the bases; no much larger clone lies one base away. According to the germline V gene (reference sequence), CDR1 reads LNHDA and CDR2 reads SQIVND. Trimming takes 3 bases from V and 3 bases from J, and the germline ends sit 18 bases apart. Spanning cysteine to phenylalanine, the CDR3 consists of 17 amino acids. Left in the record is the CDR3 DNA by itself, 51 bases read in frame from the first base. TCRbeta CDR3 regions were amplified from genomic DNA using the immunoSEQ Assay, a bias-controlled multiplex PCR. The original pipeline was this. The number of nucleated cells in each sample was estimated by amplification of reference gene primers within the assay. To quantify the absolute abundance of each unique TCRbeta CDR3 rearrangement, sequence reads were collapsed and filtered. For each sample, productive Simpson clonality was calculated as the square root of Simpson's diversity index across productive rearrangements. In TCRdb, the immuneACCESS table is reduced to in-frame sequences with V and J assigned. These tables do not hold every clone; where another copy was compared, an unresolved V gene accounts for under half, and the others remain unexplained. From that table come the V and J calls and clone size; the DNA was used to work out D and trimming. The sample records under 450,000 clones, 75% to 90% of which are singletons. The ten largest clones add up to 7.1% of the sample.

The data derive from a study of blood T cell repertoires in COVID-19 (TCRdb year 2020). Regarding the research as a whole: Samples from collaborators originated in the United States, Italy and Spain and spanned both the acute and convalescent phases of COVID-19. The prospective study material was composed of cDNA or gDNA derived from T cells, B-cell-depleted T cells, or PBMCs. Deeply sampled blood TCRbeta repertoires from subjects exposed to, actively infected with, or recovered from COVID-19 were included in the dataset. The repertoires were made available in a free public database intended to serve as a resource for research on the immune response to SARS-CoV-2. The samples were drawn from two sources: the first 160 participants of the ongoing ImmuneRACE study, and approximately 1,300 subjects contributed by 6 global collaborators. A de-identified subject ID, COVID-19 status, age in years and sex were almost always included in the sample metadata. Where available, HLA class I and class II types were taken from metadata supplied by the sample provider and were not determined by assay-based typing.

In Seattle, one collaborating source enrolled patients while the infection was active and tracked those patients longitudinally over the course of disease. The collaborating institutions used their own protocols to collect whole blood in K2EDTA tubes. For TCRbeta analysis, collaborators shipped samples in one of three forms: frozen whole blood, isolated PBMCs, or DNA extracted from either of those sample types. Study-wide conclusions, independent of this receptor: Clinical and demographic metadata were provided uncurated, with the amount varying by source and participant.

Recombination linked TRBV19 to TRBJ2-1; the best D guess is TRBD1, with 6 bases matching. The sequence derives from a woman aged 55 to 70 with COVID-19, enrolled during active disease. The sample was peripheral blood. CDR3 loop: CASSIRAGAARYNEQFF. The DNA sequence follows: TGTGCCAGTAGTATCCGGGCAGGGGCCGCCCGCTACAATGAGCAGTTCTTC. Where the CDR3 stops, the reference TRBV19 and TRBJ2-1 genes take over; the full variable domain is DGGITQSPKYLFRKEGQNVTLSCEQNLNHDAMYWYRQDPGQGLRLIYYSQIVNDFQKGDIAEGYSVSREKKESFPLTVTSAQKNPTAFYLCASSIRAGAARYNEQFFGPGTRLTVL.